The TCR beta chain under discussion was sequenced for a study of shared T cell receptors in the human thymus. Clones were read by immunoSEQ multiplex PCR, and TCRdb kept only the in-frame ones, dropping some. The data hold more than 550,000 clones, with approximately 85% observed a single time. These same data were also listed under a study on human thymus T cells. From that report: Donation was from healthy Finnish infants who were having corrective surgery that addressed congenital heart defects. Resections from corrective heart surgery provided thymus tissue. Thymic and blood repertoires seemed to show skewed V and J gene use. A high degree of thymic repertoire overlap among unrelated individuals was reported in related research.

What was sequenced was thymocytes. This TCR derives from a girl under three years old with a congenital heart defect.

CDR3: CASSLRLAGGITDTQYF. The CDR3 DNA is TGTGCCAGCAGCCTAAGACTAGCGGGGGGGATCACAGATACGCAGTATTTT. The chain recombines TRBV5-4 with TRBJ2-3; 14 bases are a match to TRBD2. V lost 4 bases and J lost 2; bases outside the gene matches: 6. Germline V gene lookup returns CDR1 SGHNT and CDR2 YYREEE (reference sequence). This CDR3 is 17 amino acids long.